This paragraph covers one TCR beta chain sequence. This sample was included in a study of cytomegalovirus exposure and HLA in healthy donors. Trimming left V 4 bases short and J 1 base short, with 13 bases between. Looked up from germline, CDR1 is MNHEY and CDR2 is SVGAGI. This CDR3 region has 15 residues. It was with 60 Vbeta and 13 Jbeta primers that the PCR ran. The protocol was immunoSEQ multiplex PCR, while the TCRdb copy is restricted to in-frame clones and leaves out a portion. This sample has fewer than 200,000 clones, with approximately 80% found just once. This sequence originates from a female donor in good health and CMV-seronegative. Specimen: PBMCs. J is TRBJ1-2 and V is TRBV6-5; the D gene is possibly TRBD1 (6 bases). CDR3 amino acids: CASSSGQWVNYGYTF. The CDR3 DNA follows: TGTGCCAGCAGTTCTGGACAGTGGGTTAACTATGGCTACACCTTC.